Below, one T cell receptor beta chain is given with its context. This clonotype was found many times. There is no known antigen for this receptor. There are no base qualities to consult, and no much larger clone falls within one base. This sample was taken from a study of CD8 T cells in ankylosing spondylitis (dated by TCRdb to 2015 to 2018). Context from the whole study: The study profiled T cell receptor beta repertoires in healthy donors and ankylosing spondylitis patients to find disease-linked TCR variants. Peripheral blood was sampled, and synovial fluid was also collected from ankylosing spondylitis patients. The whole study cohort included some 100 healthy donors and 25 ankylosing spondylitis patients. Points the paper makes about the study in general: Significant enrichment of the disease-linked clones was reported in matched synovial fluid samples from ankylosing spondylitis patients. The disease-linked clones showed a CD8+ phenotype and occurred at relatively low frequencies in peripheral blood. A TCR beta motif of about 8 highly homologous amino acid variants appeared characteristic of blood from ankylosing spondylitis patients. Some motif variants had previously been reported in the synovial fluid and blood of reactive arthritis patients, which suggests shared mechanisms of disease initiation.

Sequenced on an Illumina HiSeq 2500. Quantitative 5'-RACE with molecular barcodes was used to prepare TCR beta libraries. The paper's data handling went like this. A new computational method based on a probabilistic model of VDJ rearrangement was used to identify disease-linked TCR variants. TCRdb reprocessed the public reads (quality trimming at Q25 with fastp, clone calling with MiXCR) and kept in-frame beta chains. One record per CDR3 amino acid sequence lists the most common genes and DNA. These V and J calls derive from TCRdb rather than the authors' analysis. This sample holds 250,000 or so distinct CDR3 sequences; more than 9% were observed only once. About 2.5% of the sample belongs to the ten largest clones. The sample consisted of blood, either unsorted or a sorted T cell fraction (not recorded which). The source is a male donor with ankylosing spondylitis or in good health (not recorded which).

The CDR3 reads CASSFPQGLNYEQYF. Read as DNA, the sequence is TGTGCCAGCAGTTTCCCACAGGGCCTCAACTACGAGCAGTACTTC. The chain is assembled from TRBV12-3 or TRBV12-4 and TRBJ2-7; TRBD1 is a weak D gene call, 6 bases matching. The CDR3 numbers 15 residues from cysteine through phenylalanine. Only the CDR3 portion is preserved as DNA: 45 bases, with reading frame beginning at the first base. A distance of 15 bases separates the germline ends of V and J, which lose 3 bases and 3 bases respectively.